This T cell receptor (beta chain) emerged from a study of cytomegalovirus exposure and HLA in healthy donors. V dropped 4 bases and J dropped 2 bases, with 11 bases sitting between them. This CDR3 region has 14 residues. Looked up from germline, CDR1 is MNHEY and CDR2 is SMNVEV (reference sequence). The data were produced by immunoSEQ multiplex PCR, yet TCRdb's version contains in-frame clones alone and is incomplete. The table shows about 110,000 clones, with roughly 86% occurring only once. Separation from the approximately 690-subject first cohort characterized the roughly 120-subject validation cohort, to which the donors belonged. Study findings and constraints: One later analysis, an examination of the roughly 110 validation repertoires, found that first-cohort TCR clusters tended to co-occur in them.

Of note for this clone: The antigen is unknown.

The sequence was collected from a woman in her late teens or twenties in good health and CMV-seropositive. The chain has TRBV27 and TRBJ2-5, with a possible D match to TRBD2 (6 bases). Sequenced sample: PBMCs. The CDR3, as DNA: TGTGCCAGCAGTTCCTGGACTACACAAGAGACCCAGTACTTC. Protein sequence: CASSSWTTQETQYF.